Listed here is a single T cell receptor (beta chain). Recruits, aged about 18 to 100 years, lived in 25 or so US areas. Cohort 3 donors counted as recovered after two negative PCRs, clearance, or resolved symptoms. This entry comes from a study of blood T cell repertoires in COVID-19. Across the study: Sample material is recorded as cDNA or gDNA derived from T cells, B-cell-depleted T cells, or PBMCs.

The CDR3 loop spans 13 amino acids. Germline V gene data show CDR1 as SGHNT and CDR2 as YYREEE (reference sequence). V was trimmed by 0 bases and J by 5 bases, leaving 9 bases between them. The table came from immunoSEQ multiplex PCR; TCRdb's copy has only in-frame clones and leaves some out. Among a few hundred thousand clones listed, roughly 89% were seen once. The receptor's source is a woman between 40 and 55 years old who had recovered from COVID-19. Sequences were obtained from PBMCs or T cells enriched from blood (not recorded which). The chain is built from TRBV5-4 and TRBJ2-7; tentative D call: TRBD1 (6 bases). CDR3 in amino acids: CASSLDRDHEQYF. The CDR3 DNA follows: TGTGCCAGCAGCTTGGACAGGGACCACGAGCAGTACTTC.